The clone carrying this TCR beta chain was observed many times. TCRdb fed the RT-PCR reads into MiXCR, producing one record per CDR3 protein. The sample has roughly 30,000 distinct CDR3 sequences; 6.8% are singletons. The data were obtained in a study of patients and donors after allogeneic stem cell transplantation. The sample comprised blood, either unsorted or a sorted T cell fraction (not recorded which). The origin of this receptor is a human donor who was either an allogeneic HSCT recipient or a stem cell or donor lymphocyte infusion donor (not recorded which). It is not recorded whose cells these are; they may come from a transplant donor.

In DNA, the CDR3 is TGTGCCAGCAGCTTAGCTCAAAGGGGGATGAACACTGAAGCTTTCTTT. As protein: CASSLAQRGMNTEAFF. The chain combines TRBV7-2 with TRBJ1-1; perhaps TRBD1 as D (6 bases). Per germline, CDR1 SGHTA and CDR2 FQGNSA. This CDR3 has 16 amino acids. Trimming pared 0 bases from V and 0 bases from J, leaving 11 bases between.